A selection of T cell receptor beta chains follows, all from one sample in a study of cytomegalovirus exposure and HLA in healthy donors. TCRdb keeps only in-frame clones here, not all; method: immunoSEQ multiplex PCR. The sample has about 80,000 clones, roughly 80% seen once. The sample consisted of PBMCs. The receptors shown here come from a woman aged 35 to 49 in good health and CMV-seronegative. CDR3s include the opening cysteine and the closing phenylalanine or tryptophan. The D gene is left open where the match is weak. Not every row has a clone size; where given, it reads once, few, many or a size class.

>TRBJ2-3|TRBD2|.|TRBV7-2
CASTLQPLSGTTDTQYF
TGTGCCAGCACCCTACAACCCTTGAGCGGGACCACAGATACGCAGTATTTT
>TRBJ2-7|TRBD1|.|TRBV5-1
CASSLDRGPYEQYF
TGCGCCAGCAGCTTGGACAGGGGCCCCTACGAGCAGTACTTC
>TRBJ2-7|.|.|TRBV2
CASSEQGNEQYF
TGTGCCAGCAGTGAACAGGGGAACGAGCAGTACTTC
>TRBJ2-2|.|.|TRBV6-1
CASIVPSNTGELFF
TGTGCCAGCATAGTGCCCTCGAACACCGGGGAGCTGTTTTTT
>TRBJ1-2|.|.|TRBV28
CASSLVQGNYGYTF
TGTGCCAGCAGTTTAGTTCAGGGTAACTATGGCTACACCTTC
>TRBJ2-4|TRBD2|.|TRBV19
CASSIDPGSGRGVAKNIQYF
TGTGCCAGTAGTATAGATCCTGGGAGCGGGAGAGGGGTAGCCAAAAACATTCAGTACTTC
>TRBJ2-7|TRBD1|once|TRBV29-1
CSVGTGDEQYF
TGCAGCGTGGGGACAGGGGACGAGCAGTACTTC
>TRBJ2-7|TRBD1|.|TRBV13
CASSSSGTASYEQYF
TGTGCCAGCAGTTCATCCGGGACAGCTTCCTACGAGCAGTACTTC
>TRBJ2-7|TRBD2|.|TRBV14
CASSRASGGFSYEQYF
TGTGCCAGCAGCCGGGCTAGCGGGGGGTTCTCCTACGAGCAGTACTTC
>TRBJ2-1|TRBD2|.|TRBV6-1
CASSESPSGSNNEQFF
TGTGCCAGCAGTGAAAGCCCTAGCGGGTCAAACAATGAGCAGTTCTTC
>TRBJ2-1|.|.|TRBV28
CASSFRFYNEQFF
TGTGCCAGCAGTTTCAGGTTTTACAATGAGCAGTTCTTC
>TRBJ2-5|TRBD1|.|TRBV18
CASSPPNRQGKETQYF
TGTGCCAGCTCACCTCCCAATAGACAGGGGAAGGAGACCCAGTACTTC
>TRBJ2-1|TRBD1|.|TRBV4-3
CASSPGTATGRWDEQFF
TGCGCCAGCAGCCCAGGGACAGCTACTGGACGTTGGGATGAGCAGTTCTTC
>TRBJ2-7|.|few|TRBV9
CASSVGGGDEQYF
TGTGCCAGCAGCGTAGGGGGCGGCGACGAGCAGTACTTC
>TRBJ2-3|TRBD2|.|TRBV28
CASSWGEGTDTQYF
TGTGCCAGCAGTTGGGGGGAGGGAACAGATACGCAGTATTTT
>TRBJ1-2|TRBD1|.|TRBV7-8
CASSPRDRGVNFYGYTF
TGTGCCAGCAGCCCTCGGGACAGGGGCGTCAATTTTTATGGCTACACCTTC
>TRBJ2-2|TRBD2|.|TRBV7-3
CASSRGTRGIGELFF
TGTGCCAGCAGCCGGGGGACTAGAGGGATCGGGGAGCTGTTTTTT
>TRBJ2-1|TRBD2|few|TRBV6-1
CASSVRLAAYNEQFF
TGTGCCAGCAGTGTTCGACTAGCGGCCTACAATGAGCAGTTCTTC
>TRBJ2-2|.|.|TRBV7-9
CASSPGVGYTGELFF
TGTGCCAGCAGCCCGGGGGTGGGCTACACCGGGGAGCTGTTTTTT
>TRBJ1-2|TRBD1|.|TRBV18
CASSPQGAQGYTF
TGTGCCAGCTCACCACAGGGGGCGCAGGGCTACACCTTC
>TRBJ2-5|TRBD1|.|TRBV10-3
CAIRPGQGETQYF
TGTGCCATCAGGCCGGGACAGGGAGAGACCCAGTACTTC
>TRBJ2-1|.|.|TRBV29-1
CSGKGQNSYNEQFF
TGCAGCGGGAAAGGACAAAACTCCTACAATGAGCAGTTCTTC
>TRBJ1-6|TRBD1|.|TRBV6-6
CASSYLGQGRSPLHF
TGTGCCAGCAGTTACCTGGGACAGGGACGTTCACCCCTCCACTTT
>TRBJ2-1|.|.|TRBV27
CASSPSTGAVYNEQFF
TGTGCCAGCAGTCCCTCGACGGGAGCGGTCTACAATGAGCAGTTCTTC
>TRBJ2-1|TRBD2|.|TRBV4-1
CASSQGRGPWFF
TGCGCCAGCAGCCAGGGGAGGGGACCATGGTTCTTC
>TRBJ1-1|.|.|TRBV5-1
CASSLARQANTEAFF
TGCGCCAGCAGCTTGGCGCGACAGGCGAACACTGAAGCTTTCTTT
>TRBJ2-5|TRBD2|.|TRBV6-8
CAGPVSGGCEQYF
TGTGCCGGACCCGTATCGGGAGGATGTGAGCAGTACTTC
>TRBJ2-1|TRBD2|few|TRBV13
CASSSGSTEQFF
TGTGCCAGCAGCAGCGGGAGTACTGAGCAGTTCTTC
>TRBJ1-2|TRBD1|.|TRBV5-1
CASSLASLAEQGGYGYTF
TGCGCCAGCAGCTTGGCCTCCCTAGCTGAACAGGGGGGGTATGGCTACACCTTC
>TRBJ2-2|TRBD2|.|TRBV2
CASIGLAGGPPHTGELFF
TGTGCCAGCATCGGACTAGCGGGAGGCCCCCCGCACACCGGGGAGCTGTTTTTT
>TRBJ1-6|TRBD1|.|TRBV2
CASSEAPKGQINSPLHF
TGTGCCAGCAGTGAAGCCCCCAAGGGACAGATCAATTCACCCCTCCACTTT
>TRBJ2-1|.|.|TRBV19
CASSIAAGPYNEQFF
TGTGCCAGTAGTATAGCGGCAGGGCCCTACAATGAGCAGTTCTTC
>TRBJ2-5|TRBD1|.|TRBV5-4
CASRPTGQIQETQYF
TGTGCCAGCAGGCCCACGGGACAGATCCAAGAGACCCAGTACTTC
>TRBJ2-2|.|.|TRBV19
CASSIGRVGGWYTGELFF
TGTGCCAGTAGTATAGGCCGGGTCGGAGGGTGGTACACCGGGGAGCTGTTTTTT
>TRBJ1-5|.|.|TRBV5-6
CASTLGSVSNQPQHF
TGTGCCAGCACCCTTGGCAGTGTTAGCAATCAGCCCCAGCATTTT
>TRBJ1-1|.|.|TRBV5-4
CASSLPPPQGNTEAFF
TGTGCCAGCAGCTTACCTCCCCCCCAGGGTAACACTGAAGCTTTCTTT
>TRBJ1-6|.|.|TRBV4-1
CASSQVGVPYNSPLHF
TGCGCCAGCAGCCAAGTAGGGGTGCCCTATAATTCACCCCTCCACTTT
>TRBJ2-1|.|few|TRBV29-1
CSVQGGVYNEQFF
TGCAGCGTCCAAGGGGGGGTTTACAATGAGCAGTTCTTC
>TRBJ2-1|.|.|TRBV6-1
CASSEYSSYNEQFF
TGTGCCAGCAGTGAATACAGCTCCTACAATGAGCAGTTCTTC
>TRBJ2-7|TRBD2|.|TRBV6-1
CASVAGGLPRGQYF
TGTGCCAGTGTAGCGGGAGGCCTTCCGAGGGGGCAGTACTTC
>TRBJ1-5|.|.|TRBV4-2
CASSQNSQGFQPQHF
TGTGCCAGCAGCCAGAACAGCCAGGGATTTCAGCCCCAGCATTTT
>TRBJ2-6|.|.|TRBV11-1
CASSLEDSFSGANVLTF
TGTGCCAGCAGCTTAGAAGACAGTTTCTCTGGGGCCAACGTCCTGACTTTC
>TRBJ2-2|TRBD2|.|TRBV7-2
CASSQTGTSGTGELFF
TGTGCCAGCAGTCAAACCGGGACTAGCGGGACCGGGGAGCTGTTTTTT
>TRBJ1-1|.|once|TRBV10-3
CAITPGLNTEAFF
TGTGCCATCACCCCGGGGTTGAACACTGAAGCTTTCTTT
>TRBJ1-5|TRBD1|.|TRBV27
CASSQGGSNQPQHF
TGTGCCAGTTCCCAGGGGGGTAGCAATCAGCCCCAGCATTTT
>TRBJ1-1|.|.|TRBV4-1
CASSQDLGRTEAFF
TGCGCCAGCAGCCAAGATTTGGGGCGCACTGAAGCTTTCTTT
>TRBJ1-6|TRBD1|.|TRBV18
CASSPDRGNSPLHF
TGTGCCAGCTCACCCGACAGGGGAAATTCACCCCTCCACTTT
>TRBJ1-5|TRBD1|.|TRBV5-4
CASSGPYRGPYSNQPQHF
TGTGCCAGCAGCGGACCCTACAGGGGACCGTATAGCAATCAGCCCCAGCATTTT
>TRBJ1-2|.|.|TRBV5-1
CASSLAGIFDGYTF
TGCGCCAGCAGCTTGGCCGGTATTTTCGATGGCTACACCTTC
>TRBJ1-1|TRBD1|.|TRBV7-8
CASSAEQGAVTEAFF
TGTGCCAGCAGCGCTGAACAGGGGGCGGTCACTGAAGCTTTCTTT
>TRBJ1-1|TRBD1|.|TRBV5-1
CASSSPRDRGLTDTEAFF
TGCGCCAGCAGCTCCCCCCGGGACAGGGGGCTAACCGACACTGAAGCTTTCTTT